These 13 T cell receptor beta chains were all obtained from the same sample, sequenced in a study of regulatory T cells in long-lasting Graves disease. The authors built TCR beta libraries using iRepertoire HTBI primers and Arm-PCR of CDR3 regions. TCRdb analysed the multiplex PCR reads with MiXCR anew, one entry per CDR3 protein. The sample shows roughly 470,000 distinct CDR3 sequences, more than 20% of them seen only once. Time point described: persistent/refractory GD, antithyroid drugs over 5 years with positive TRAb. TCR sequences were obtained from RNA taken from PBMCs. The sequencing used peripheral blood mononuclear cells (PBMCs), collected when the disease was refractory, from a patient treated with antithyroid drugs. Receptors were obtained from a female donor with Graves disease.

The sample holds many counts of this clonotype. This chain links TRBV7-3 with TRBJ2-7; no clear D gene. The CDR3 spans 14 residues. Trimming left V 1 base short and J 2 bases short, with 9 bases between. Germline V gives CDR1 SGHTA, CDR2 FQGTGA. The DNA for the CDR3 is TGTGCCAGCAGCTTAATGGGCGGACCCTACGAGCAGTACTTC. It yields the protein CASSLMGGPYEQYF.

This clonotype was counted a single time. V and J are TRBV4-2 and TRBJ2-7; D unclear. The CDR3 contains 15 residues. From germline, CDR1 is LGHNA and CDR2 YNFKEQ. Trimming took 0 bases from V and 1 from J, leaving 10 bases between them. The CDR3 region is CASSQDDYRSYEQYF. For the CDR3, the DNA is TGTGCCAGCAGCCAAGACGATTACAGATCCTACGAGCAGTACTTC.

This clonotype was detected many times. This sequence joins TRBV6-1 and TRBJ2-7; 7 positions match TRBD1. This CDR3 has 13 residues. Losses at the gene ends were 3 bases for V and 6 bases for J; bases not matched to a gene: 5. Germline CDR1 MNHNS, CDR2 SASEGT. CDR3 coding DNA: TGTGCCAGCAGTGACGACAGGGTTAGCGAGCAGTACTTC. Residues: CASSDDRVSEQYF.

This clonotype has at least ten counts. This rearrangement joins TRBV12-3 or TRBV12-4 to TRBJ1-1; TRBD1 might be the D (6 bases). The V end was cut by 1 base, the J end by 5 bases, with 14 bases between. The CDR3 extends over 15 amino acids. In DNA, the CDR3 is TGTGCCAGCAGTTTAGGAAGGAGGGGGTGGACTGAAGCTTTCTTT. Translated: CASSLGRRGWTEAFF.

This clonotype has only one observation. The CDR3 protein is CASSVGWETQYF. CDR3 sequence (DNA): TGTGCCAGCAGTGTCGGATGGGAGACCCAGTACTTC. The chain recombines TRBV2 with TRBJ2-5; no reliable D call. The germline V gene has CDR1 SNHLY and CDR2 FYNNEI. Deletions cut 4 bases from V and 5 bases from J, with 8 bases between. The CDR3 extends over 12 amino acids.

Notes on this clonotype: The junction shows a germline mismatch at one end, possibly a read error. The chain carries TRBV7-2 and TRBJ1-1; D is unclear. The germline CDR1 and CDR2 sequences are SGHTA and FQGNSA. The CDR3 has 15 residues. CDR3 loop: CVSSLSSRMDTEAFF. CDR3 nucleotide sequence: TGTGTCAGCAGCTTATCGTCTCGGATGGACACTGAAGCTTTCTTT.

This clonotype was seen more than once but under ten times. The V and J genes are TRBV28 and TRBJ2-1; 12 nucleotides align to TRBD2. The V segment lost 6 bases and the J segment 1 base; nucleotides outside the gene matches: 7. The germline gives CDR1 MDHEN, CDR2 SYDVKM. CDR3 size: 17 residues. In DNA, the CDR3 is TGTGCCAGCAGACGACTAGCGGGAGCGCCGTCCTACAATGAGCAGTTCTTC. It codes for CASRRLAGAPSYNEQFF.

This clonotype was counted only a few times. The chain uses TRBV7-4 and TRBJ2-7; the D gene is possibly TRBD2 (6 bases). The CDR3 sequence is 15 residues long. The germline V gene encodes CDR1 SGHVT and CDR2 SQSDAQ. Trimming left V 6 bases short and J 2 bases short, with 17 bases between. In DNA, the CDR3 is TGTGCCAGCAGTTGTTTCGGGACTCCTGCCTACGAGCAGTACTTC. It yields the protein CASSCFGTPAYEQYF.

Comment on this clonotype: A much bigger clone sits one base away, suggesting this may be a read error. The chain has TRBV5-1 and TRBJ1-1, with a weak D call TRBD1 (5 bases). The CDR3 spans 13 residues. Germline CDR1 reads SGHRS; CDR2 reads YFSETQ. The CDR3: CASSSDSSTEALF. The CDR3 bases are TGCGCCAGCAGCTCCGACAGCAGCACTGAAGCTCTCTTT.

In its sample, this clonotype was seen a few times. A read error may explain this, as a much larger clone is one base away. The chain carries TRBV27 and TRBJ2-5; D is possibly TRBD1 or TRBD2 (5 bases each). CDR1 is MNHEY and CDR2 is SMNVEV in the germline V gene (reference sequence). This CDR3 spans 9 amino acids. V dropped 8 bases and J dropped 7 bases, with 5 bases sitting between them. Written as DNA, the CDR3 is TGTGCCAGCGGGGGGACCCAGTACTTC. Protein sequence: CASGGTQYF.

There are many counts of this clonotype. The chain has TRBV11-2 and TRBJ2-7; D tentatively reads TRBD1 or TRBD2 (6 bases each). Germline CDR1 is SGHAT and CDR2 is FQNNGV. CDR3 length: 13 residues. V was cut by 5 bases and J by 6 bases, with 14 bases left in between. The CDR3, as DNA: TGTGCCAGCAGCCGACTAGTAGGGGGCGAGCAGTACTTC. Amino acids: CASSRLVGGEQYF.

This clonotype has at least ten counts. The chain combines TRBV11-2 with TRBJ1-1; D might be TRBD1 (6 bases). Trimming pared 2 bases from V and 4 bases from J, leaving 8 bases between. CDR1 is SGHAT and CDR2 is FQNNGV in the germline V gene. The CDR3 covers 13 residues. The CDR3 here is CASSLKGGTEAFF. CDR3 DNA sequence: TGTGCCAGCAGCTTAAAAGGGGGCACTGAAGCTTTCTTT.

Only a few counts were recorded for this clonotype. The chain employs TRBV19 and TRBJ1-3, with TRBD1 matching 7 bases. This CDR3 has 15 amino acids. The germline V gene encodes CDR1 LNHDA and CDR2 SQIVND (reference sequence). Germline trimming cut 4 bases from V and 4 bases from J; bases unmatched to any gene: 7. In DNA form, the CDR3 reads TGTGCCAGTAGTACCGGACAGGTTCGGGGAAACACCATATATTTT. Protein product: CASSTGQVRGNTIYF.